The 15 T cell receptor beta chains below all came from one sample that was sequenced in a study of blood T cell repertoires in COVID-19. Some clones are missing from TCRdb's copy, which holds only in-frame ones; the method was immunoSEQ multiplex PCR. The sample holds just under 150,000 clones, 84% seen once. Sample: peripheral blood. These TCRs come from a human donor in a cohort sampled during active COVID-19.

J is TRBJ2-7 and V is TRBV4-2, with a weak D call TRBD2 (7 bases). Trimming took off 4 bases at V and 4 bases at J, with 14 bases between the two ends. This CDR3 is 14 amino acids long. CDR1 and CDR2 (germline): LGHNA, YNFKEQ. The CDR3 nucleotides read TGTGCCAGCAGCCTACGGGGGGCCGGGTACGAGCAGTACTTC. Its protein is CASSLRGAGYEQYF.

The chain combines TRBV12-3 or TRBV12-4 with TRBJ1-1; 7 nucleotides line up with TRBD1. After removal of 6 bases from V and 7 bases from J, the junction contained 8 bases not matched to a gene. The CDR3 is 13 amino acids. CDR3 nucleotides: TGTGCCAGCAGAAACACGACAGGGATTGAAGCTTTCTTT. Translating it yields CASRNTTGIEAFF.

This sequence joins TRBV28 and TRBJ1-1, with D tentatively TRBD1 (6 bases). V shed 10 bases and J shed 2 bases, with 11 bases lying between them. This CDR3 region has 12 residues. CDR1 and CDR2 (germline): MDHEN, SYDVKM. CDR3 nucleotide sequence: TGTGCCATTACAGGGCCCAACACTGAAGCTTTCTTT. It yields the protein CAITGPNTEAFF.

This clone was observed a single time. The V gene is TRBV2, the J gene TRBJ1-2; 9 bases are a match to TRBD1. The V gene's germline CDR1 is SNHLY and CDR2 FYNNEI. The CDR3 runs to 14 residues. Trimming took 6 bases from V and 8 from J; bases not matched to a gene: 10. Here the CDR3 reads CASSRNRGREGYTF. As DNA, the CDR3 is TGTGCCAGCAGCAGGAACAGGGGGCGAGAGGGCTACACCTTC. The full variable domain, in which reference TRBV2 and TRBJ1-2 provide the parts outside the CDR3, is EPEVTQTPSHQVTQMGQEVILRCVPISNHLYFYWYRQILGQKVEFLVSFYNNEISEKSEIFDDQFSVERPDGSNFTLKIRSTKLEDSAMYFCASSRNRGREGYTFGSGTRLTVV.

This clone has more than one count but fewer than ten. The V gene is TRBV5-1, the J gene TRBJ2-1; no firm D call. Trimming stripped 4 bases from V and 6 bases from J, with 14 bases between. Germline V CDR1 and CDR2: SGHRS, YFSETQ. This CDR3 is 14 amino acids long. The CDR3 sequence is CASSPPSDFNEQFF. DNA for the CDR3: TGCGCCAGCAGCCCTCCCTCAGACTTCAATGAGCAGTTCTTC.

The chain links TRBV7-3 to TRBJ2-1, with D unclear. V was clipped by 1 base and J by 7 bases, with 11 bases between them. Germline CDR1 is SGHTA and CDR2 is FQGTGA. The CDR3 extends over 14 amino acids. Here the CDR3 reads CASSLNPAWNEQFF. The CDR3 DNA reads TGTGCCAGCAGCTTAAACCCAGCGTGGAATGAGCAGTTCTTC.

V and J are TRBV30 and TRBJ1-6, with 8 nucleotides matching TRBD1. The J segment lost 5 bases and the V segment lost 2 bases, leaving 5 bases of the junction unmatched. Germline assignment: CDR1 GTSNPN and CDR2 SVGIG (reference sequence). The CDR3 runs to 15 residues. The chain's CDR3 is CAWSLRTGHNSPLHF. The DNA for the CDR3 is TGTGCCTGGAGTCTGCGGACAGGGCATAATTCACCCCTCCACTTT.

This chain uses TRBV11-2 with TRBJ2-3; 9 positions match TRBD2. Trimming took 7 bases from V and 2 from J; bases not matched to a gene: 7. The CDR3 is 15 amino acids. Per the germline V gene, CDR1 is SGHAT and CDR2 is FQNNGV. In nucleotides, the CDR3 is TGTGCCAGCACCTCGACTAGCGGATTCACAGATACGCAGTATTTT. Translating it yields CASTSTSGFTDTQYF. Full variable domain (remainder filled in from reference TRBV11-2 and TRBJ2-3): EAGVAQSPRYKIIEKRQSVAFWCNPISGHATLYWYQQILGQGPKLLIQFQNNGVVDDSQLPKDRFSAERLKGVDSTLKIQPAKLEDSAVYLCASTSTSGFTDTQYFGPGTRLTVL.

The CDR3 DNA reads TGTGCCAGCAGCCGGACTAGCGGGGGGGCCTATGAGCAGTTCTTC. Its protein is CASSRTSGGAYEQFF. The rearrangement uses TRBV7-8 and TRBJ2-1, with TRBD2 matching 15 bases. Germline V gene data show CDR1 as SGHVS and CDR2 as FQNEAQ. The J segment lost 8 bases and the V segment lost 5 bases, leaving 4 bases of the junction unmatched. The CDR3 extends over 15 amino acids.

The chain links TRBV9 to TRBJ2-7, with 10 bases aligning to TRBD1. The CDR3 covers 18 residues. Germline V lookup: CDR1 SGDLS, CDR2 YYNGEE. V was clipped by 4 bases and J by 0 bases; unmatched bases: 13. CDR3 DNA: TGTGCCAGCAGCCCCCGTCCCGGGACAGGGGCCAGCTCCTACGAGCAGTACTTC. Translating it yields CASSPRPGTGASSYEQYF.

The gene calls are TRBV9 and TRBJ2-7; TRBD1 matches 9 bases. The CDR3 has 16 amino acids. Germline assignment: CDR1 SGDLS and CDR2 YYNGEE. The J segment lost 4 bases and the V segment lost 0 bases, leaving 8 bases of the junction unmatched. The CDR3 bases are TGTGCCAGCAGCGTAGCTCTAGGGGACAGGGTTTACGAGCAGTACGTC. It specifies CASSVALGDRVYEQYV.

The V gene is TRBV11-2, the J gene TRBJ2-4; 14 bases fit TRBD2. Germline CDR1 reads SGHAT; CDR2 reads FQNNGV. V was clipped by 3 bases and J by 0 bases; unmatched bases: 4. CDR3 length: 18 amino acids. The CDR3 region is CASSLGLAGAGAKNIQYF. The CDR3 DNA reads TGTGCCAGCAGCTTGGGACTAGCGGGAGCGGGAGCCAAAAACATTCAGTACTTC. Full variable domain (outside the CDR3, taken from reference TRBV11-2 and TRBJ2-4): EAGVAQSPRYKIIEKRQSVAFWCNPISGHATLYWYQQILGQGPKLLIQFQNNGVVDDSQLPKDRFSAERLKGVDSTLKIQPAKLEDSAVYLCASSLGLAGAGAKNIQYFGAGTRLSVL.

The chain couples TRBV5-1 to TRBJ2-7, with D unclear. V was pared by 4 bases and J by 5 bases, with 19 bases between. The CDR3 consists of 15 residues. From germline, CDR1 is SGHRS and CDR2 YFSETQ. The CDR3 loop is CASSPGTPPLHEQYF. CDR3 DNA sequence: TGCGCCAGCAGCCCAGGAACCCCCCCTTTACACGAGCAGTACTTC.

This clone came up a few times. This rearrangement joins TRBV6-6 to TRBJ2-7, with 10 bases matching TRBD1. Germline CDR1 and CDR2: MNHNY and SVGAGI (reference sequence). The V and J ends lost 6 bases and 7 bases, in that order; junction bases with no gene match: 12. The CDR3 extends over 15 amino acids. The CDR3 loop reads CASRDPGQGYLEQYV. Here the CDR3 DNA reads TGTGCCAGCAGAGACCCGGGACAGGGGTACTTGGAGCAGTACGTC.

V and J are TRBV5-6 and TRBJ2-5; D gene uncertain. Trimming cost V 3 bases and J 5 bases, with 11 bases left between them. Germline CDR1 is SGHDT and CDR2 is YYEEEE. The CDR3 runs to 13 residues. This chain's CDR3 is CASSSPVVETQYF. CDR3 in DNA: TGTGCCAGCAGCTCCCCAGTGGTGGAGACCCAGTACTTC.